Listed here is a single T cell receptor beta chain. The clone's antigen remains unknown. Base qualities are not recorded, but no much larger clone differs from it by a single base. TRB sequencing was run on genomic DNA with either the immunoSEQ assay at survey resolution or the hsTCRB kit. On the study's bioinformatics: Initial read processing used immunoSEQ software, and repertoire analyses used the LymphoSeq R package. Clonality was computed as 1 minus normalized Shannon entropy, and a Gini coefficient was also calculated for each TRB dataset. To infer phenotypes in unsorted samples, TRB sequences from sorted subsets of the recipient or donor were mapped onto unsorted samples from the same recipient. TCRdb took this table from immuneACCESS and kept in-frame rearrangements with V and J called. Such tables lack part of the clones; where checked against another copy, unresolved V genes explain under half of the gap, and the rest is unexplained. That table furnishes V, J and clone size, whereas the DNA furnished D and trimming. This sample lists fewer than 40,000 clones; approximately 90% were detected once. The ten biggest clones cover around 0.26% of the sample.

This sample stems from a study of T cells after posttransplantation cyclophosphamide (dated by TCRdb to the mid-2010s). With respect to the entire study: T cell repertoire reconstitution was tracked by TRB sequencing after myeloablative bone marrow transplantation in which posttransplantation cyclophosphamide was used as GVHD prophylaxis. Public TRB sequences were searched against a database of over 3,000 sequences associated with responses to pathogens, tumor antigens, self-antigens and alloantigens. Antigen receptor sequencing covered samples from 35 PTCy-treated patients and some 15 of their related bone marrow donors. Because TRA and TRB clonality were tightly correlated in 9 samples, subsequent TCR analyses were focused on TRB only. Blood from every one of the 30 to 40 PTCy patients who had 1-year posttransplant specimens underwent TRB sequencing. TRB sequencing was also done on up to 3 additional blood samples from 2 to 5.2 years after transplant in 3 patients, and on pretransplant blood from several patients.

To count as naive, T cells had to be viable CD3+CD4+ or CD3+CD8+ cells with a CCR7+CD45RA+CD45RO-CD95-CD27+CD28+ profile. Peripheral blood samples were provided by related bone marrow donors on the day of marrow donation. Mononuclear cells from peripheral blood and bone marrow were separated by Ficoll-Hypaque density centrifugation and then cryopreserved. CD4+ and CD8+ T cells, including naive and memory subsets, were sorted by FACS on a FACSAria II. What the authors observed across the whole study: The TRB repertoires of T cells infiltrating skin or the GI tract showed only limited overlap with the TRB repertoires found in blood. Donor-recipient similarity was low at 1-2 months but increased during the first year, and donor CD8+ memory clones often dominated later blood repertoires. Across the roughly 48 patients, TRB clonality was highly associated with recipient CMV seropositivity and CMV reactivation, and diversity with PTCy was similar to that in the CNI/methotrexate controls.

Sequenced input: naive CD4+ T cells sorted from PBMCs. The sequence came from a woman aged 60-75 years in good health, CMV-negative, and a related stem cell transplant donor.

The CDR3 reads CASSGQARGPGETQYF. The DNA reads as follows: TGTGCCAGCTCAGGCCAGGCCAGGGGGCCCGGAGAGACCCAGTACTTC. The chain links TRBV18 with TRBJ2-5, with TRBD1 matching 8 junction bases. CDR1 is given as KGHSH and CDR2 as LQKENI, both from the germline V gene. The junction shows trimming of 5 bases on V and 4 bases on J, and the gene matches do not reach 12 bases of it. There are 16 amino acids in the CDR3, from cysteine to phenylalanine inclusive. Only the CDR3 portion is preserved as DNA: 48 bases, with reading frame beginning at the first base.